Listed below are T cell receptor beta chains from one sample, sequenced in a study of blood T cell repertoires in COVID-19. TCRdb's table, derived via immunoSEQ multiplex PCR, lists solely in-frame clones and lacks some. Among 250,000 to 300,000 clones, around 84% were seen once, and the ten largest hold under 4.5%. The sample was PBMCs or T cells enriched from blood (not recorded which). All receptors derive from a man under 40 with acute COVID-19. The CDR3 runs from the conserved cysteine through the conserved F or W. The D gene is left open where the match is weak. Clone size is not always given. Where it is, it says once, few, many or a class for expanded clones.

NA | NA | TRBJ1-5 | TRBV18 | CASSPDRSGVSNQPQHF | TGTGCCAGCTCACCAGACAGGAGCGGGGTTAGCAATCAGCCCCAGCATTTT
TRBD1 | NA | TRBJ1-6 | TRBV11-2 | CASSPKGATYNSPLHF | TGTGCCAGCAGCCCAAAGGGGGCCACCTATAATTCACCCCTCCACTTT
TRBD2 | NA | TRBJ2-1 | TRBV28 | CASSLISGGVSYNEQFF | TGTGCCAGCAGTCTCATTAGCGGGGGGGTTTCCTACAATGAGCAGTTCTTC
TRBD2 | NA | TRBJ2-1 | TRBV9 | CASSDRFSGRRNEQFF | TGTGCCAGCAGCGACCGATTTAGCGGGAGGCGGAATGAGCAGTTCTTC
NA | few | TRBJ1-4 | TRBV4-3 | CASSQVWSVAVRGEKLFF | TGCGCCAGCAGCCAAGTCTGGTCGGTGGCAGTTCGGGGTGAAAAACTGTTTTTT
TRBD1 | NA | TRBJ1-5 | TRBV18 | CASSRTGAPSTQVPQHF | TGTGCCAGCTCACGTACAGGGGCCCCCAGTACCCAAGTGCCCCAGCATTTT
NA | NA | TRBJ1-3 | TRBV7-8 | CASSLSPGSGNTIYF | TGTGCCAGCAGCTTATCGCCAGGGTCTGGAAACACCATATATTTT
TRBD2 | NA | TRBJ2-1 | TRBV6-5 | CASRTGGGSYNEQFF | TGTGCCAGCAGGACGGGAGGTGGGTCCTACAATGAGCAGTTCTTC
TRBD2 | NA | TRBJ2-1 | TRBV24-1 | CATSDETSGTSYNEQFF | TGTGCCACCAGTGATGAGACTAGCGGGACTTCCTACAATGAGCAGTTCTTC
NA | NA | TRBJ2-1 | TRBV14 | CASSQGLESEQFF | TGTGCCAGCAGCCAAGGACTAGAGTCTGAGCAGTTCTTC
NA | few | TRBJ2-4 | TRBV12-3/TRBV12-4 | CASSLGRLNIQYF | TGTGCCAGCAGTTTAGGCCGGTTAAACATTCAGTACTTC
TRBD2 | NA | TRBJ2-3 | TRBV27 | CASSPRAGGLAGLDTQYF | TGTGCCAGCAGTCCCCGGGCAGGGGGACTAGCGGGATTAGATACGCAGTATTTT
NA | NA | TRBJ1-1 | TRBV19 | CASSIGHKNTEAFF | TGTGCCAGTAGTATAGGTCACAAGAACACTGAAGCTTTCTTT